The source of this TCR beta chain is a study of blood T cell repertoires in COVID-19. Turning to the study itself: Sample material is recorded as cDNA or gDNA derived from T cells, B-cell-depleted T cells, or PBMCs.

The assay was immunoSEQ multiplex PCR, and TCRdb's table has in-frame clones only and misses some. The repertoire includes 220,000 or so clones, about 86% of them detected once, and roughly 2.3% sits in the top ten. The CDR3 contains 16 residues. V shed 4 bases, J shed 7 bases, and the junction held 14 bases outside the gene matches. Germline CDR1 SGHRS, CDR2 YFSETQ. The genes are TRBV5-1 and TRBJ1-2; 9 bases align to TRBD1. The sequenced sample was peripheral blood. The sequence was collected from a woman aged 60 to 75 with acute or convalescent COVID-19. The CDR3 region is CASSTNPGTGISGYTF. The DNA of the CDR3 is TGCGCCAGCAGCACCAACCCCGGGACAGGGATATCTGGCTACACCTTC.